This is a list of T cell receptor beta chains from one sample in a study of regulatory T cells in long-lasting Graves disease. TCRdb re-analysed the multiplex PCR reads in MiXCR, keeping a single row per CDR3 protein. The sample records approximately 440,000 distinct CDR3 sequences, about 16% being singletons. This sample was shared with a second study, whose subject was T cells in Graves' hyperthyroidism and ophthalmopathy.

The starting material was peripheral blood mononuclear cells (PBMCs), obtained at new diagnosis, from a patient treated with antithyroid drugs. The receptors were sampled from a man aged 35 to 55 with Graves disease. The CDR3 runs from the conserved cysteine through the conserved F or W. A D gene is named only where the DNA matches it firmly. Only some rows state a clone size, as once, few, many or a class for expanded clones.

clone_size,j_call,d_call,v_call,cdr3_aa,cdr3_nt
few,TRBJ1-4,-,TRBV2,CASRAGPWTTPNEKLFF,TGTGCCAGCAGGGCGGGACCTTGGACAACACCTAATGAAAAACTGTTTTTT
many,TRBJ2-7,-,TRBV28,CASSFSGHPYEQYF,TGTGCCAGCAGTTTTTCTGGACACCCCTACGAGCAGTACTTC
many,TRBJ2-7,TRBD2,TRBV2,CASSGSSGPYEQYF,TGTGCCAGCAGTGGCAGTAGCGGGCCCTACGAGCAGTACTTC
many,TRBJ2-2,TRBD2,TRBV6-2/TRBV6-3,CASSLGLAGDLTGELFF,TGTGCCAGCAGTTTGGGACTAGCGGGAGATCTCACCGGGGAGCTGTTTTTT
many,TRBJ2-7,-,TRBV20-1,CSARKGSLSYEQYF,TGCAGTGCTAGAAAAGGTAGTTTATCCTACGAGCAGTACTTC
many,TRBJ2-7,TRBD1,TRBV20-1,CSAISHRGKAYEQYF,TGCAGTGCCATAAGCCACAGGGGTAAGGCCTACGAGCAGTACTTC
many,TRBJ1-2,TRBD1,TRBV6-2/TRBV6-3,CASSYSHRGNYGYTF,TGTGCCAGCAGTTACTCGCACAGGGGTAACTATGGCTACACCTTC
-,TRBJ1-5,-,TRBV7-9,CASSLEHFTAQHF,TGTGCCAGCAGCTTGGAGCATTTCACGGCCCAGCATTTT
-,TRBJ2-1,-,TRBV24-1,CATTSSGSYNEQFF,TGTGCCACCACTTCCTCCGGGAGTTATAATGAGCAGTTCTTC
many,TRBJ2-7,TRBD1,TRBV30,CACLQDRTYEQYF,TGTGCCTGCCTTCAGGACAGGACCTACGAGCAGTACTTC
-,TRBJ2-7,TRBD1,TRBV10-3,CAISGTGGRNEQYF,TGTGCCATCAGTGGGACAGGGGGCAGGAACGAGCAGTACTTC